The sequence of this T cell receptor (beta chain) was determined in a study of response to subunit inactivated influenza vaccine. The V and J ends lost 4 bases and 0 bases respectively, with 16 bases between them. Looked up from germline, CDR1 is SGHDT and CDR2 is YYEEEE. This CDR3 comprises 16 residues. As for this clonotype: The target antigen is unknown.

TCRdb called the RT-PCR reads again in MiXCR, with one record for every CDR3 protein. The table has roughly 760,000 distinct CDR3 sequences, roughly 20% seen once. Study-level results: It was suggested by the authors that few new T cells are recruited by each seasonal influenza vaccination.

Sequencing used PBMCs from blood, obtained approximately 5 days after vaccination. The clonotype was recovered from a man aged 50 to 60 who received an inactivated influenza vaccine. V usage is TRBV5-6 and J usage is TRBJ1-2; maybe TRBD1 (5 bases). The CDR3 protein is CASSQPYRNPNYGYTF. CDR3 nucleotide sequence: TGTGCCAGCAGCCAACCCTACAGGAATCCTAACTATGGCTACACCTTC.